These 14 T cell receptor beta chains originate from one sample sequenced in a study of blood T cell repertoires in COVID-19. The repertoire was sequenced with immunoSEQ multiplex PCR; TCRdb's copy has only in-frame clones and lacks some. The repertoire includes 200,000 to 250,000 clones, about 90% of them detected once, and about 0.8% sits in the top ten. Sequenced input: peripheral blood. The receptors were sampled from a man between 60 and 70 years old with COVID-19, enrolled during active disease.

The CDR3 spells CASSQGDRGRNEQFF. In nucleotides, the CDR3 is TGTGCCAGCAGCCAAGGGGACAGGGGGCGTAATGAGCAGTTCTTC. The gene calls are TRBV3-1 (or the pseudogene TRBV3-2) and TRBJ2-1; 12 nucleotides match TRBD1. CDR3 length equals 15 residues. The junction had 2 bases not matched to a gene; V was cut back by 1 base and J by 7 bases. CDR1 and CDR2 (germline): LGHDT, YNNKEL (reference sequence).

This chain links TRBV30 with TRBJ1-5; D possibly corresponds to TRBD1 (5 bases). The CDR3 spans 15 residues. Trimming took off 7 bases at V and 0 bases at J, with 16 bases between the two ends. Looked up from germline, CDR1 is GTSNPN and CDR2 is SVGIG (reference sequence). The CDR3 loop is CASTGGVNSNQPQHF. The CDR3 region has the DNA TGTGCCTCCACAGGAGGGGTTAATAGCAATCAGCCCCAGCATTTT.

The J gene is TRBJ2-1, the V gene TRBV3-1 (or the pseudogene TRBV3-2); 11 nucleotides match TRBD2. CDR3 length equals 18 residues. CDR1 and CDR2 from the germline V gene are LGHDT and YNNKEL (reference sequence). V lost 4 bases to trimming and J lost 4 bases; unmatched junction nucleotides: 12. CDR3 nucleotide sequence: TGTGCCAGCAGCCCTAGGCGGCTAGCGGGGGGTCCTTACAATGAGCAGTTCTTC. Amino acids: CASSPRRLAGGPYNEQFF.

This clone was recorded only once. The J gene is TRBJ2-1, the V gene TRBV5-4, with TRBD2 identical over 9 bases. Per the germline V gene, CDR1 is SGHNT and CDR2 is YYREEE (reference sequence). The V gene end was trimmed by 0 bases and the J gene end by 6 bases; junction bases not matched to a gene: 7. The CDR3 is 16 amino acids. The CDR3 spells CASSLAIGSGGNEQFF. CDR3 DNA: TGTGCCAGCAGCTTGGCCATCGGTAGCGGGGGCAATGAGCAGTTCTTC.

The rearrangement joins TRBV30 to TRBJ2-1, with 7 bases lining up with TRBD2. Germline V gives CDR1 GTSNPN, CDR2 SVGIG (reference sequence). V lost 1 base and J lost 2; bases outside the gene matches: 2. The CDR3 covers 14 residues. As DNA, the CDR3 is TGTGCCTGGAGTGGGGGAGGGCCCTACAATGAGCAGTTCTTC. Protein: CAWSGGGPYNEQFF.

This clone was picked up one time. The J gene is TRBJ2-5, the V gene TRBV2, with 11 bases matching TRBD2. V dropped 7 bases and J dropped 4; count of bases not matched to a gene: 8. This CDR3 has 15 residues. Germline V gene lookup returns CDR1 SNHLY and CDR2 FYNNEI. The DNA of the CDR3 is TGTGCCAGCACAAAGGGTAGCGGGGGGGCAGAGACCCAGTACTTC. It encodes CASTKGSGGAETQYF.

V is TRBV3-1 (or the pseudogene TRBV3-2) and J is TRBJ2-2; the match to TRBD1 covers 10 bases. Germline assignment: CDR1 LGHDT and CDR2 YNNKEL (reference sequence). The V gene end was trimmed by 4 bases and the J gene end by 4 bases; junction bases not matched to a gene: 6. CDR3 size: 16 residues. DNA for the CDR3: TGTGCCAGCAGCCCTGACAGGGGGCTCGGCACCGGGGAGCTGTTTTTT. This gives the protein CASSPDRGLGTGELFF.

The genes are TRBV5-4 and TRBJ2-7, with a weak D call TRBD2 (6 bases). The V end was cut by 2 bases, the J end by 3 bases, with 15 bases between. This CDR3 spans 15 amino acids. CDR1 is SGHNT and CDR2 is YYREEE in the germline V gene (reference sequence). The CDR3 reads CASSFGARGNYEQYF. For the CDR3, the DNA is TGTGCCAGCAGCTTCGGTGCGCGCGGGAACTACGAGCAGTACTTC.

This clone was found once. The chain couples TRBV2 to TRBJ2-3, with TRBD2 as a possible D gene (6 bases). The CDR3 contains 16 residues. With 5 bases removed from V and 0 bases from J, the gap between germline ends came to 15 bases. Germline values: CDR1 SNHLY, CDR2 FYNNEI. CDR3 loop: CASSSEGRLSTDTQYF. The CDR3 DNA is TGTGCCAGCAGTTCGGAGGGGAGACTTAGCACAGATACGCAGTATTTT.

The chain uses TRBV6-5 and TRBJ1-2, with 7 positions matching TRBD1. The CDR3 has 12 amino acids. Germline CDR1 and CDR2: MNHEY and SVGAGI. Losses at the gene ends were 6 bases for V and 4 bases for J; bases not matched to a gene: 2. The CDR3: CASSRTGYGYTF. The CDR3 nucleotides read TGTGCCAGCAGCCGGACAGGCTATGGCTACACCTTC.

The chain has TRBV7-2 and TRBJ1-5, with D perhaps TRBD1 (5 bases). Germline V gene lookup returns CDR1 SGHTA and CDR2 FQGNSA. This CDR3 is 15 amino acids long. The V and J ends lost 1 base and 5 bases respectively, with 12 bases between them. CDR3 region: CASSLGWRGDQPQHF. CDR3 DNA sequence: TGTGCCAGCAGCTTAGGTTGGCGGGGGGATCAGCCCCAGCATTTT.

The rearrangement joins TRBV6-2 or TRBV6-3 to TRBJ2-7; 8 bases are a match to TRBD2. This CDR3 region has 14 residues. Germline V gene lookup returns CDR1 MNHEY and CDR2 SVGEGT. Trimming cost V 2 bases and J 2 bases; bases outside gene matches: 2. CDR3 residues: CASSYASGPYEQYF. The CDR3, as DNA: TGTGCCAGCAGTTACGCTAGCGGGCCCTACGAGCAGTACTTC.

This clone was recorded once. The chain couples TRBV27 to TRBJ1-2; tentatively, D is TRBD1 (6 bases). Trimming left V 5 bases short and J 4 bases short, with 11 bases between. This CDR3 is 13 amino acids long. Germline CDR1 reads MNHEY; CDR2 reads SMNVEV (reference sequence). The CDR3, as DNA: TGTGCCAGCAGTAAGCAGGGGCCCTATGGCTACACCTTC. Amino acid sequence: CASSKQGPYGYTF.

The gene calls are TRBV9 and TRBJ1-4; D not resolved. This CDR3 comprises 15 residues. Trimming removed 4 bases at V and 2 bases at J, with 12 bases between. Germline-derived CDR1 and CDR2 are SGDLS and YYNGEE. In DNA form, the CDR3 reads TGTGCCAGCAGCCTCTTAGGAGGGACTAATGAAAAACTGTTTTTT. Translating it yields CASSLLGGTNEKLFF.